The rows below give T cell receptor beta chains drawn from one sample of a study of T cell responses to AZD1222 COVID-19 vaccine. Assay used: immunoSEQ multiplex PCR; TCRdb lists only in-frame clones, some missing. The table lists 70,000 to 95,000 clones, about 93% of them singletons. The sample in question was peripheral blood, obtained 28 days after the second AZD1222 dose. The receptors originated from an adult who received the AZD1222 COVID-19 vaccine. The CDR3 runs from the conserved cysteine through the conserved F or W. A D gene is named only where the DNA matches it firmly. Where a row states a size, it is once, few, many or the class of an expanded clone; other rows omit it.

v_call	clone_size	d_call	j_call	cdr3_nt	cdr3_aa
TRBV9	.	TRBD2	TRBJ2-6	TGTGCCAGCAGCGTAGGAGGGGTGATAGCGGGGGTTTTGAACTCTGGGGCCAACGTCCTGACTTTC	CASSVGGVIAGVLNSGANVLTF
TRBV9	.	TRBD1	TRBJ1-5	TGTGCCAGCAGCACTGGACAGGTCAATCAGCCCCAGCATTTT	CASSTGQVNQPQHF
TRBV5-5	.	TRBD2	TRBJ2-1	TGTGCCAGCAGCCGTGGTTTGGGAGGGACTAGCCCCAATGAGCAGTTCTTC	CASSRGLGGTSPNEQFF
TRBV28	.	.	TRBJ1-3	TGTGCCAGCAGCGGGGCGGGGGGCTCTGGAAACACCATATATTTT	CASSGAGGSGNTIYF
TRBV11-2	.	TRBD1	TRBJ1-3	TGTGCCAGCAGCCCTCGACAGGGGAAGCCTGGAAACACCATATATTTT	CASSPRQGKPGNTIYF
TRBV5-1	.	TRBD2	TRBJ2-5	TGCGCCAGCAGCCTACGGGGGGCTAGCGGGTACCAAGAGACCCAGTACTTC	CASSLRGASGYQETQYF
TRBV10-1	.	.	TRBJ1-4	TGCGCCAGCAGTGATCAGCTCGAAAAACTGTTTTTT	CASSDQLEKLFF
TRBV25-1	.	.	TRBJ1-3	TGTGCCAGCAGTGATATAACGGGCTCTGGAAACACCATATATTTT	CASSDITGSGNTIYF
TRBV19	.	.	TRBJ2-5	TGTGCCAGTAGTATAGCCCGCCAAGAGACCCAGTACTTC	CASSIARQETQYF
TRBV9	.	.	TRBJ2-3	TGTGCCAGCAGCCCTATAACAGGACCGAATACGCAGTATTTT	CASSPITGPNTQYF
TRBV20-1	.	.	TRBJ1-6	TGCAGTGCTGGCGGGAATTCACCCCTCCACTTT	CSAGGNSPLHF
TRBV6-1	.	.	TRBJ1-5	TGTGCCAGCAGTGACAGGGTCTTTAGCAATCAGCCCCAGCATTTT	CASSDRVFSNQPQHF
TRBV14	medium-sized	.	TRBJ2-5	TGTGCCAGCAGCCAGCAAGCAGGGCTGTTGGAGACCCAGTACTTC	CASSQQAGLLETQYF
TRBV11-2	.	.	TRBJ1-6	TGTGCCAGCAGCTTACGGAGCTTAGGGGTGAATTCACCCCTCCACTTT	CASSLRSLGVNSPLHF